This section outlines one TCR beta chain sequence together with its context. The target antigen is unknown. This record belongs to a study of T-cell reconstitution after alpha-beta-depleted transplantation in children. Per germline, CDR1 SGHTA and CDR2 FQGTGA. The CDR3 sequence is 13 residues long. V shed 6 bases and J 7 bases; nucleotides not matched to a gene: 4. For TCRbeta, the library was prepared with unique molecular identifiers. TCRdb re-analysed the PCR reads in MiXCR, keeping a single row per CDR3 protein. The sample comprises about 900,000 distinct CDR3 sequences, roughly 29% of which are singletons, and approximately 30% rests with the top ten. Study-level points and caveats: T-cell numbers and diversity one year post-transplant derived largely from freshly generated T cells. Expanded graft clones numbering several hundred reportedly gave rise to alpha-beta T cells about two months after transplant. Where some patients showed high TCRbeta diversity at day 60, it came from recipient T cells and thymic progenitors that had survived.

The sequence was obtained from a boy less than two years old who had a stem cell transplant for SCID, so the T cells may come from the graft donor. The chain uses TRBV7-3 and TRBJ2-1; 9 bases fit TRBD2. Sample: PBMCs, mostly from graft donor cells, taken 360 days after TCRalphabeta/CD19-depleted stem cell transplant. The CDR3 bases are TGTGCCAGCAGACTAGCGGGTGGAAATGAGCAGTTCTTC. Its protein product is CASRLAGGNEQFF.